These 24 T cell receptor beta chains came from one sample sequenced in a study of T cell responses to AZD1222 COVID-19 vaccine. Profiling relied on immunoSEQ multiplex PCR, and the TCRdb table lists in-frame clones only, not all of them. The repertoire has 95,000 to 150,000 clones, around 93% of them found once; the top ten carry around 5.1%. The source material was peripheral blood, sampled 28 days after the second AZD1222 dose. The receptors originated from an adult who received the AZD1222 COVID-19 vaccine.

This sequence joins TRBV7-8 and TRBJ2-5, with D possibly TRBD1 on 6 matching bases. V gave up 6 bases and J gave up 2 bases, with 7 bases separating them. The CDR3 length is 12 residues. The germline gives CDR1 SGHVS, CDR2 FQNEAQ. Here the CDR3 DNA reads TGTGCCAGCAGGGGGGCGCAAGAGACCCAGTACTTC. Encoded protein: CASRGAQETQYF.

This chain uses TRBV6-5 with TRBJ2-7, with 8 bases identical to TRBD1. Germline V lookup: CDR1 MNHEY, CDR2 SVGAGI. The CDR3 length is 11 residues. After removal of 8 bases from V and 3 bases from J, the junction contained 0 bases not matched to a gene. CDR3 sequence: CASDRGYEQYF. The CDR3 nucleotides read TGTGCCAGCGACAGGGGCTACGAGCAGTACTTC.

This rearrangement joins TRBV5-4 to TRBJ1-1, with D tentatively TRBD1 (5 bases). CDR1 SGHNT and CDR2 YYREEE come from the germline V gene (reference sequence). The CDR3 spans 15 residues. Trimming took off 1 base at V and 5 bases at J, with 15 bases between the two ends. The CDR3 DNA reads as TGTGCCAGCAGCTTGTCCGCGGGGGGGACGACTGAAGCTTTCTTT. Encoded protein: CASSLSAGGTTEAFF. The complete variable domain, with remaining parts taken from reference TRBV5-4 and TRBJ1-1, reads ETGVTQSPTHLIKTRGQQVTLRCSSQSGHNTVSWYQQALGQGPQFIFQYYREEENGRGNFPPRFSGLQFPNYSSELNVNALELDDSALYLCASSLSAGGTTEAFFGQGTRLTVV.

This clone was found once. CDR3 residues: CASSPPGTRNEQFF. The DNA of the CDR3 is TGCGCCAGCAGCCCCCCCGGGACCCGCAATGAGCAGTTCTTC. This chain links TRBV4-3 with TRBJ2-1; D possibly uses TRBD1 or TRBD2 (5 bases each). Trimming removed 4 bases at V and 6 bases at J, with 13 bases between. The germline CDR1 and CDR2 sequences are LGHNA and YSLEER. The CDR3 has 14 residues.

The genes are TRBV7-8 and TRBJ2-7, with 9 positions matching TRBD1. The CDR3 covers 15 residues. The junction had 4 bases not matched to a gene; V was cut back by 0 bases and J by 4 bases. Looked up from germline, CDR1 is SGHVS and CDR2 is FQNEAQ. CDR3 DNA sequence: TGTGCCAGCAGCTTAGCTGGGACAGGGATATACGAGCAGTACTTC. It specifies CASSLAGTGIYEQYF.

The chain is built from TRBV19 and TRBJ1-2; possible D gene TRBD1, 6 bases. Trimming took off 6 bases at V and 7 bases at J, with 24 bases between the two ends. This CDR3 has 16 residues. Looked up from germline, CDR1 is LNHDA and CDR2 is SQIVND (reference sequence). CDR3: CASRPGHNPGRGGYTF. The CDR3 DNA is TGTGCCAGTAGGCCGGGACACAACCCGGGAAGGGGTGGCTACACCTTC.

This clone is a singleton in its sample. The chain carries TRBV18 and TRBJ1-2; D is perhaps TRBD1 (5 bases). This CDR3 region has 14 residues. Germline loops: CDR1 KGHSH, CDR2 LQKENI. The V gene lost 1 base and the J gene lost 2 bases, with 8 bases spanning the gap. The CDR3 loop is CASSPLEGNYGYTF. DNA for the CDR3: TGTGCCAGCTCACCACTGGAGGGGAACTATGGCTACACCTTC.

This clone was found once. The chain combines TRBV6-2 or TRBV6-3 with TRBJ2-7; tentative D call: TRBD2 (6 bases). The ends were cut back, 6 bases at V and 3 bases at J, with 15 bases in the middle. Germline CDR1 MNHEY, CDR2 SVGEGT. The CDR3 contains 14 residues. DNA of the CDR3: TGTGCCAGCAGCCCAGGGTACGGGGGCTACGAGCAGTACTTC. Translated, it gives CASSPGYGGYEQYF.

This clone was detected once. V is TRBV9 and J is TRBJ2-7, with D possibly TRBD2 on 6 matching bases. V lost 0 bases and J lost 7, with 14 bases in between. Germline CDR1 is SGDLS and CDR2 is YYNGEE. This CDR3 has 14 residues. The CDR3, as DNA: TGTGCCAGCAGCGTAGGGCGGGGCGCGGAGGAGCAGTACTTC. This sequence encodes CASSVGRGAEEQYF.

This rearrangement joins TRBV3-1 (or the pseudogene TRBV3-2) to TRBJ2-3; D perhaps matches TRBD2 (5 bases). Deletions cut 1 base from V and 2 bases from J, with 10 bases between. Germline V CDR1 and CDR2: LGHDT, YNNKEL (reference sequence). CDR3 length equals 15 residues. The CDR3 coding sequence is TGTGCCAGCAGCCAAGGCGGACTCCCCACAGATACGCAGTATTTT. As protein: CASSQGGLPTDTQYF.

This chain joins TRBV5-4 and TRBJ1-2; 8 bases are a match to TRBD1. The CDR3 is made up of 14 amino acids. CDR1 and CDR2 from the germline V gene are SGHNT and YYREEE (reference sequence). After removal of 0 bases from V and 4 bases from J, the junction contained 2 bases not matched to a gene. CDR3 in DNA: TGTGCCAGCAGCTTGGGACAGGGGAGCTATGGCTACACCTTC. This gives the protein CASSLGQGSYGYTF.

V usage is TRBV16 and J usage is TRBJ2-7; 10 nucleotides align to TRBD1. Germline V gene lookup returns CDR1 KGHSY and CDR2 FQNENV. J lost 5 bases, V lost 4 bases, and 5 bases had no gene match. This CDR3 spans 14 amino acids. The CDR3 sequence is CASSPTGGLDEQYF. CDR3 nucleotides: TGTGCCAGCAGCCCGACAGGGGGCCTCGACGAGCAGTACTTC.

This clone was detected only once. The chain employs TRBV5-1 and TRBJ1-1; the D is unclear. The CDR3 consists of 14 residues. V was clipped by 4 bases and J by 8 bases, with 18 bases between them. Germline V gives CDR1 SGHRS, CDR2 YFSETQ. CDR3 amino acids: CASSPGGPSSEAFF. The CDR3 DNA follows: TGCGCCAGCAGCCCCGGAGGGCCAAGTTCGGAAGCTTTCTTT.

The gene calls are TRBV6-5 and TRBJ1-2; D may be TRBD1 (6 bases). Trimming left V 6 bases short and J 1 base short, with 12 bases between. The CDR3 length is 14 residues. The germline V gene has CDR1 MNHEY and CDR2 SVGAGI. The CDR3 region is CASREGGINYGYTF. Here the CDR3 DNA reads TGTGCCAGCAGGGAGGGGGGGATTAACTATGGCTACACCTTC.

The chain links TRBV7-3 to TRBJ2-1, with D perhaps TRBD1 (6 bases). V was shortened by 6 bases and J by 5 bases, with 14 bases between the two germline ends. The CDR3 has 14 amino acids. Germline V gene lookup returns CDR1 SGHTA and CDR2 FQGTGA. This CDR3 is CASSLGGWDNEQFF. The CDR3 DNA reads TGTGCCAGCAGTCTAGGGGGATGGGACAATGAGCAGTTCTTC.

This sequence joins TRBV23-1 and TRBJ1-1, with D possibly matching TRBD1 (6 bases). TRBV23-1 is an ORF; its function is uncertain. Trimming removed 0 bases from V and 5 bases from J, with 16 bases in between. The CDR3 extends over 16 amino acids. CDR3 DNA sequence: TGCGCCAGCAGTCAATCGCCCCCGGGGGCTGGAACTGAAGCTTTCTTT. It yields the protein CASSQSPPGAGTEAFF.

The chain recombines TRBV7-2 with TRBJ2-5; D may be TRBD1 (6 bases). The length of the CDR3 is 13 residues. V dropped 3 bases and J dropped 2 bases, with 7 bases sitting between them. Germline lookup yields CDR1 SGHTA and CDR2 FQGNSA. This chain's CDR3 is CASSFGQQETQYF. As DNA, the CDR3 is TGTGCCAGCAGCTTCGGACAGCAAGAGACCCAGTACTTC.

The chain has TRBV29-1 and TRBJ1-2; D possibly corresponds to TRBD1 (5 bases). Per the germline V gene, CDR1 is SQVTM and CDR2 is ANQGSEA. The germline V and J ends were trimmed by 6 bases and 1 base, with 15 bases remaining between them. This CDR3 has 14 residues. CDR3 amino acids: CSVRGRLSNYGYTF. The CDR3 DNA is TGCAGCGTGAGGGGTAGGCTCAGTAACTATGGCTACACCTTC.

V gene TRBV7-6 combines with J gene TRBJ1-4, with D possibly matching TRBD1 (5 bases). Trimming stripped 3 bases from V and 15 bases from J, with 17 bases between. From germline, CDR1 is SGHVS and CDR2 FNYEAQ. CDR3 length: 13 amino acids. This chain's CDR3 is CASSLGWDGDLFF. Written as DNA, the CDR3 is TGTGCCAGCAGCTTGGGTTGGGATGGGGACTTGTTTTTT.

This rearrangement joins TRBV7-9 to TRBJ1-4; TRBD1 matches 7 bases. This CDR3 is 16 amino acids long. In germline, CDR1 is SEHNR, CDR2 FQNEAQ (reference sequence). V trimming: 6 bases; J trimming: 0 bases; junction bases outside the gene matches: 7. For the CDR3, the DNA is TGTGCCAGCAGTCCGGGACAGATAACAACTAATGAAAAACTGTTTTTT. Its protein product is CASSPGQITTNEKLFF.

The chain joins TRBV18 to TRBJ2-2, with 7 bases aligning to TRBD2. Unmatched junction bases numbered 4, after V lost 1 base and J lost 5 bases. The CDR3 consists of 15 residues. Germline CDR1 and CDR2: KGHSH and LQKENI. The CDR3: CASSPLRLATGELFF. CDR3 in DNA: TGTGCCAGCTCACCACTTAGACTAGCAACCGGGGAGCTGTTTTTT.

The J gene is TRBJ1-1, the V gene TRBV6-2 or TRBV6-3, with D possibly TRBD1 on 5 matching bases. CDR1 and CDR2 (germline): MNHEY, SVGEGT. The length of the CDR3 is 15 residues. V lost 4 bases and J lost 6, with 18 bases in between. This CDR3 is CASSFQTRDGAEAFF. The CDR3 nucleotides are TGTGCCAGCAGTTTCCAGACCAGGGACGGCGCTGAAGCTTTCTTT.

The genes are TRBV29-1 and TRBJ1-2, with TRBD1 identical over 7 bases. The CDR3 is 12 residues long. The J segment lost 4 bases and the V segment lost 7 bases, leaving 6 bases of the junction unmatched. The germline CDR1 and CDR2 sequences are SQVTM and ANQGSEA. CDR3 in amino acids: CSARQGFYGYTF. Written as DNA, the CDR3 is TGCAGCGCGAGACAGGGCTTCTATGGCTACACCTTC.

DNA of the CDR3: TGCGCCAGCAGCCAAGGACTAGGGGAATCCGGGGAGCTGTTTTTT. Protein sequence: CASSQGLGESGELFF. This rearrangement joins TRBV4-1 to TRBJ2-2; D may be TRBD2 (6 bases). V shed 1 base and J shed 6 bases, with 12 bases lying between them. CDR3 size: 15 residues. The germline CDR1 and CDR2 sequences are MGHRA and YSYEKL.